The TCR beta chain described here comes from a study of regulatory T cells in long-lasting Graves disease. The study, taken as a whole, reports: Less diverse TCR repertoires were seen in persistent Graves' patients than in newly diagnosed ones. Fewer public clonotypes were shared by new patients (about 940) than by persistent patients (roughly 2,500).

Arm-PCR of CDR3 regions and iRepertoire HTBI primers were the basis on which TCR beta libraries were built. In the original analysis: Overall, samples carried approximately 56 TRBV and more than 13 TRBJ segments. A single record per CDR3 protein comes from TCRdb applying MiXCR to the multiplex PCR reads. The V and J calls were not made by the authors but by TCRdb's processing. Of about 530,000 distinct CDR3 sequences in the sample, about 16% were seen once. This sample's time point: newly diagnosed GD, antithyroid drugs for less than 3 months. RNA extracted from PBMCs served as the sequencing template. This clonotype was detected ten times or more. Antigen unknown. Germline V lookup: CDR1 SNHLY, CDR2 FYNNEI. Trimming removed 6 bases from V and 8 bases from J; junction bases left unmatched: 7. The CDR3 spans 14 residues. These data also featured in a second study, about T cells in Graves' hyperthyroidism and ophthalmopathy. This second report adds: Hyperthyroidism was newly diagnosed in patients aged 18 to 65 (duration under 2 months).

The receptor was isolated from a woman aged 40-65 years with Graves disease. The chain links TRBV2 to TRBJ1-4; 9 bases are a match to TRBD1. The sequenced sample was peripheral blood mononuclear cells (PBMCs), obtained at new diagnosis, from a patient treated with antithyroid drugs. The CDR3 sequence is CASSTGQGREKLFF. CDR3 bases: TGTGCCAGCAGCACGGGACAGGGTCGGGAAAAACTGTTTTTT.